The rows below give T cell receptor beta chains drawn from one sample of a study of Ad26.COV2.S vaccination and SARS-CoV-2 variants. Using immunoSEQ multiplex PCR, the repertoire was profiled, and TCRdb retains in-frame clones only, with some absent. The sample records roughly 510,000 clones, around 85% being singletons. The source was peripheral blood, collected in a trial of Ad26.COV2.S vaccine versus placebo. The receptor set was obtained from a person aged 18-65 years who received the Ad26.COV2.S COVID-19 vaccine or a placebo. The CDR3 runs from the conserved cysteine through the conserved F or W. The D gene is left open where the match is weak. For some rows the clone size is stated as once, few or many, or as a class when expanded; others skip it.

CDR3 protein: CASPLPDRYSNQPQHF
CDR3 DNA: TGTGCAAGTCCACTCCCGGACAGGTATAGCAATCAGCCCCAGCATTTT
V gene: TRBV12-2
clone size: once
D gene: -
J gene: TRBJ1-5

CDR3 protein: CASSLSTGNYGYTF
CDR3 DNA: TGCGCCAGCAGCTTATCAACAGGGAACTATGGCTACACCTTC
V gene: TRBV5-1
clone size: -
D gene: -
J gene: TRBJ1-2

CDR3 protein: CASSPTRGNYNEQFF
CDR3 DNA: TGTGCCAGCAGCCCCACTAGAGGGAACTACAATGAGCAGTTCTTC
V gene: TRBV28
clone size: -
D gene: -
J gene: TRBJ2-1

CDR3 protein: CASSLGLRTGRGQPQHF
CDR3 DNA: TGTGCCAGCAGCTTAGGATTGAGGACAGGGCGGGGACAGCCCCAGCATTTT
V gene: TRBV7-2
clone size: -
D gene: TRBD1
J gene: TRBJ1-5

CDR3 protein: CASSLAGVGEQFF
CDR3 DNA: TGTGCCAGCAGCTTAGCGGGAGTCGGTGAGCAGTTCTTC
V gene: TRBV7-3
clone size: -
D gene: TRBD2
J gene: TRBJ2-1

CDR3 protein: CASSPRYGADTQYF
CDR3 DNA: TGTGCCAGCTCACCACGATACGGGGCAGATACGCAGTATTTT
V gene: TRBV18
clone size: once
D gene: -
J gene: TRBJ2-3

CDR3 protein: CASSQAGGGTDTQYF
CDR3 DNA: TGTGCCAGCAGCCAAGCAGGGGGTGGCACAGATACGCAGTATTTT
V gene: TRBV3-1/TRBV3-2
clone size: -
D gene: TRBD1
J gene: TRBJ2-3

CDR3 protein: CASSQDGGAPNEQFF
CDR3 DNA: TGTGCCAGCAGCCAAGATGGCGGGGCCCCCAATGAGCAGTTCTTC
V gene: TRBV4-2
clone size: -
D gene: -
J gene: TRBJ2-1

CDR3 protein: CASSLEFRAYEQYF
CDR3 DNA: TGTGCCAGCAGCTTAGAGTTCAGGGCGTACGAGCAGTACTTC
V gene: TRBV7-2
clone size: -
D gene: -
J gene: TRBJ2-7

CDR3 protein: CASSLPGGAEQYF
CDR3 DNA: TGTGCCAGCAGTCTGCCCGGGGGGGCCGAGCAGTACTTC
V gene: TRBV6-6
clone size: -
D gene: TRBD2
J gene: TRBJ2-7

CDR3 protein: CASSPRGMDYGYTF
CDR3 DNA: TGTGCCAGCAGCCCGAGGGGCATGGACTATGGCTACACCTTC
V gene: TRBV3-1/TRBV3-2
clone size: few
D gene: -
J gene: TRBJ1-2

CDR3 protein: CASSLAARTDTQYF
CDR3 DNA: TGTGCCAGCAGCTTAGCGGCCCGCACAGATACGCAGTATTTT
V gene: TRBV7-9
clone size: -
D gene: -
J gene: TRBJ2-3

CDR3 protein: CASSPGTGTDTIYF
CDR3 DNA: TGTGCCAGCTCACCCGGGACTGGGACAGACACCATATATTTT
V gene: TRBV18
clone size: -
D gene: TRBD1
J gene: TRBJ1-3

CDR3 protein: CASSFASGAPDTQYF
CDR3 DNA: TGTGCCAGCAGTTTTGCTAGCGGGGCCCCGGATACGCAGTATTTT
V gene: TRBV28
clone size: -
D gene: TRBD2
J gene: TRBJ2-3

CDR3 protein: CASSPWGTGERNEQFF
CDR3 DNA: TGTGCCAGCAGTCCGTGGGGGACAGGGGAGAGAAATGAGCAGTTCTTC
V gene: TRBV28
clone size: -
D gene: TRBD1
J gene: TRBJ2-1